Listed below are T cell receptor beta chains from one sample, sequenced in a study of blood T cell repertoires in COVID-19. TCRdb keeps only in-frame clones here, not all; method: immunoSEQ multiplex PCR. The table shows 88,000 or so clones, with 85% to 90% occurring only once. Source material: peripheral blood. Receptor source: a man in his 60s with acute or convalescent COVID-19. Each CDR3 is given with its conserved first and last residue. The D gene is left open where the match is weak. Size tells how often a clone was seen (once, few, many) or the class of an expanded clone, and some rows leave it out.

J: TRBJ1-2; V: TRBV27; D: .; size: .; CDR3: CASSLSADGIYGYTF; DNA: TGTGCCAGCAGTTTATCTGCGGACGGGATCTATGGCTACACCTTC
J: TRBJ2-2; V: TRBV7-3; D: .; size: once; CDR3: CASSPPGGTGELFF; DNA: TGTGCCAGCAGCCCCCCCGGGGGCACCGGGGAGCTGTTTTTT
J: TRBJ2-3; V: TRBV2; D: .; size: .; CDR3: CASRLMGEIQGDTQYF; DNA: TGTGCCAGCAGATTAATGGGGGAGATACAGGGAGATACGCAGTATTTT
J: TRBJ2-2; V: TRBV6-5; D: .; size: .; CDR3: CASRDSTKLGELFF; DNA: TGTGCCAGCAGGGACTCCACAAAGTTAGGGGAGCTGTTTTTT
J: TRBJ1-1; V: TRBV27; D: .; size: .; CDR3: CASSWSYYTEAFF; DNA: TGTGCCAGCAGTTGGTCCTACTACACTGAAGCTTTCTTT
J: TRBJ2-3; V: TRBV5-4; D: .; size: .; CDR3: CASSLELRADTQYF; DNA: TGTGCCAGCAGCTTGGAATTGAGGGCAGATACGCAGTATTTT
J: TRBJ2-3; V: TRBV7-2; D: .; size: .; CDR3: CASSLGGTSTDTQYF; DNA: TGTGCCAGCAGCTTAGGTGGGACAAGCACAGATACGCAGTATTTT
J: TRBJ2-2; V: TRBV27; D: .; size: .; CDR3: CASSFAGTSDGELFF; DNA: TGTGCCAGCAGTTTCGCCGGGACATCAGACGGGGAGCTGTTTTTT
J: TRBJ1-1; V: TRBV5-6; D: .; size: .; CDR3: CASSLAGGPEAFF; DNA: TGTGCCAGCAGCTTGGCCGGGGGGCCAGAAGCTTTCTTT
J: TRBJ1-2; V: TRBV7-2; D: .; size: once; CDR3: CASSLNAGGYTF; DNA: TGTGCCAGCAGCTTAAACGCGGGGGGCTACACCTTC
J: TRBJ2-1; V: TRBV2; D: .; size: .; CDR3: CASSGLRGNEQFF; DNA: TGTGCCAGCAGTGGGCTTCGCGGCAATGAGCAGTTCTTC
J: TRBJ2-5; V: TRBV10-3; D: TRBD2; size: .; CDR3: CAIRTSGVRATQYF; DNA: TGTGCCATCCGGACTAGCGGGGTCCGTGCGACCCAGTACTTC
J: TRBJ2-7; V: TRBV2; D: .; size: .; CDR3: CASSEFGDSSYEQYF; DNA: TGTGCCAGCAGTGAATTTGGGGACTCGTCCTACGAGCAGTACTTC
J: TRBJ1-2; V: TRBV5-5; D: TRBD1; size: .; CDR3: CASSHDHRDRSYGYTF; DNA: TGTGCCAGCAGCCATGATCATCGGGACAGGAGCTATGGCTACACCTTC
J: TRBJ2-7; V: TRBV6-5; D: .; size: .; CDR3: CASSYIRRGRSYEQYF; DNA: TGTGCCAGCAGTTACATCAGGAGGGGCAGGTCCTACGAGCAGTACTTC
J: TRBJ2-7; V: TRBV18; D: TRBD2; size: .; CDR3: CASEREADEQYF; DNA: TGTGCCAGCGAGCGGGAGGCCGACGAGCAGTACTTC
J: TRBJ2-7; V: TRBV7-9; D: TRBD2; size: .; CDR3: CASSLGGSVYEQYF; DNA: TGTGCCAGCAGCTTAGGCGGGAGCGTCTACGAGCAGTACTTC
J: TRBJ2-3; V: TRBV5-1; D: TRBD2; size: .; CDR3: CASSLVLAGDGTDTQYF; DNA: TGCGCCAGCAGCTTGGTGCTAGCGGGAGACGGCACAGATACGCAGTATTTT
J: TRBJ1-4; V: TRBV5-1; D: .; size: few; CDR3: CASSSAPGQTNEKLFF; DNA: TGCGCCAGCAGCTCAGCTCCGGGACAAACTAATGAAAAACTGTTTTTT
J: TRBJ2-1; V: TRBV19; D: TRBD2; size: .; CDR3: CASSRLAGGNEQFF; DNA: TGTGCCAGTAGTCGACTAGCGGGGGGTAATGAGCAGTTCTTC
J: TRBJ2-2; V: TRBV6-5; D: .; size: .; CDR3: CASSYRVFSNTGELFF; DNA: TGTGCCAGCAGTTACCGGGTCTTTAGTAACACCGGGGAGCTGTTTTTT
J: TRBJ2-7; V: TRBV6-5; D: .; size: .; CDR3: CASSYSNQGYEQYF; DNA: TGTGCCAGCAGTTACTCGAATCAGGGCTACGAGCAGTACTTC
J: TRBJ2-7; V: TRBV7-9; D: TRBD2; size: few; CDR3: CASSALAGHSYEQYF; DNA: TGTGCCAGCAGCGCACTAGCGGGGCACTCCTACGAGCAGTACTTC
J: TRBJ1-4; V: TRBV5-1; D: .; size: .; CDR3: CASSPQSPGNEKLFF; DNA: TGCGCCAGCAGCCCTCAATCTCCGGGGAACGAAAAACTGTTTTTT
J: TRBJ2-5; V: TRBV7-9; D: TRBD2; size: .; CDR3: CASSPGTSGEETQYF; DNA: TGTGCCAGCAGCCCAGGGACTAGCGGGGAAGAAACCCAGTACTTC
J: TRBJ2-1; V: TRBV7-2; D: .; size: .; CDR3: CASSLAFLGAGANEQFF; DNA: TGTGCCAGCAGCTTAGCCTTCTTGGGGGCGGGCGCCAATGAGCAGTTCTTC
J: TRBJ2-1; V: TRBV14; D: .; size: .; CDR3: CASSQDIYNEQFF; DNA: TGTGCCAGCAGCCAAGACATCTACAATGAGCAGTTCTTC
J: TRBJ2-7; V: TRBV13; D: TRBD1; size: .; CDR3: CASSLEGQYLYEQYF; DNA: TGTGCCAGCAGCTTAGAGGGACAGTACCTCTACGAGCAGTACTTC
J: TRBJ2-1; V: TRBV7-9; D: .; size: .; CDR3: CASSLLPDEQFF; DNA: TGTGCCAGCAGCTTACTTCCCGATGAGCAGTTCTTC
J: TRBJ2-1; V: TRBV5-4; D: TRBD2; size: .; CDR3: CASSPEPSGPYNEQFF; DNA: TGTGCCAGCAGCCCCGAACCTAGCGGTCCATACAATGAGCAGTTCTTC
J: TRBJ2-7; V: TRBV5-6; D: .; size: .; CDR3: CASSLNRASSYEQYF; DNA: TGTGCCAGCAGCCTGAACAGGGCTAGCTCCTACGAGCAGTACTTC
J: TRBJ2-3; V: TRBV6-1; D: .; size: once; CDR3: CASSEGFVRGAIHTDTQYF; DNA: TGTGCCAGCAGTGAAGGTTTTGTTCGGGGGGCGATACACACAGATACGCAGTATTTT
J: TRBJ1-6; V: TRBV20-1; D: .; size: .; CDR3: CSAIELQYNSPLHF; DNA: TGCAGTGCTATTGAACTGCAATATAATTCACCCCTCCACTTT
J: TRBJ2-1; V: TRBV5-1; D: TRBD2; size: .; CDR3: CARNSEVGGINEQFF; DNA: TGCGCCAGAAACTCAGAGGTGGGGGGGATTAATGAGCAGTTCTTC
J: TRBJ1-5; V: TRBV19; D: .; size: .; CDR3: CASSIILGPNQPQHF; DNA: TGTGCCAGTAGTATAATTCTGGGGCCTAATCAGCCCCAGCATTTT
J: TRBJ2-7; V: TRBV25-1; D: TRBD1; size: once; CDR3: CASSEYGTGYEQYF; DNA: TGTGCCAGCAGTGAATACGGGACAGGCTACGAGCAGTACTTC
J: TRBJ1-6; V: TRBV6-1; D: TRBD1; size: .; CDR3: CASSDRQGNSPLHF; DNA: TGTGCCAGCAGTGACCGACAGGGTAATTCACCCCTCCACTTT
J: TRBJ1-5; V: TRBV4-2; D: .; size: .; CDR3: CASSQGHGNQPQHF; DNA: TGTGCCAGCAGCCAAGGACACGGCAATCAGCCCCAGCATTTT
J: TRBJ1-1; V: TRBV9; D: .; size: .; CDR3: CASSVGLQIGGTEAFF; DNA: TGTGCCAGCAGCGTAGGGTTGCAAATAGGGGGCACTGAAGCTTTCTTT
J: TRBJ2-5; V: TRBV5-4; D: .; size: .; CDR3: CASSLPRQGLGETQYF; DNA: TGTGCCAGCAGCTTGCCGCGTCAGGGGCTCGGGGAGACCCAGTACTTC
J: TRBJ2-1; V: TRBV10-2; D: TRBD2; size: .; CDR3: CASSIVAGGSGDEQFF; DNA: TGCGCCAGCTCGATTGTAGCGGGAGGGTCCGGGGATGAGCAGTTCTTC
J: TRBJ1-2; V: TRBV27; D: TRBD1; size: .; CDR3: CASSLRQGYYGYTF; DNA: TGTGCCAGCAGTTTACGACAGGGATACTATGGCTACACCTTC
J: TRBJ2-7; V: TRBV5-1; D: .; size: .; CDR3: CASSTLPGGSYEQYF; DNA: TGCGCCAGCAGCACACTCCCGGGGGGCAGTTACGAGCAGTACTTC
J: TRBJ1-1; V: TRBV7-2; D: TRBD1; size: .; CDR3: CASSLDRVTEAFF; DNA: TGTGCCAGCAGCTTGGACAGGGTCACTGAAGCTTTCTTT
J: TRBJ1-5; V: TRBV6-6; D: .; size: .; CDR3: CASRRWGGQPQHF; DNA: TGTGCCAGCAGGAGATGGGGGGGCCAGCCCCAGCATTTT
J: TRBJ2-3; V: TRBV24-1; D: .; size: .; CDR3: CATSEDTGLPDTQYF; DNA: TGTGCCACCAGTGAGGATACAGGGTTGCCAGATACGCAGTATTTT
J: TRBJ1-1; V: TRBV28; D: .; size: .; CDR3: CASSIPGNQAFF; DNA: TGTGCCAGCAGTATACCGGGGAATCAAGCTTTCTTT
J: TRBJ2-7; V: TRBV20-1; D: .; size: medium-sized; CDR3: CSASPRLGVDEQYF; DNA: TGCAGTGCTAGTCCTCGGCTAGGGGTCGACGAGCAGTACTTC
J: TRBJ2-2; V: TRBV5-4; D: .; size: .; CDR3: CASSLTGSINTGELFF; DNA: TGTGCCAGCAGCTTGACAGGGAGCATAAACACCGGGGAGCTGTTTTTT
J: TRBJ2-7; V: TRBV7-9; D: .; size: .; CDR3: CASSLGGLEGEQYF; DNA: TGTGCCAGCAGCTTAGGGGGCTTAGAAGGGGAGCAGTACTTC
J: TRBJ1-6; V: TRBV6-5; D: .; size: once; CDR3: CASSYEGRYNSPLHF; DNA: TGTGCCAGCAGTTACGAGGGCCGATATAATTCACCCCTCCACTTT
J: TRBJ2-2; V: TRBV7-8; D: TRBD2; size: .; CDR3: CASSLVGSGGSNTGELFF; DNA: TGTGCCAGCAGCTTAGTGGGTAGCGGGGGGTCTAACACCGGGGAGCTGTTTTTT
J: TRBJ1-4; V: TRBV19; D: .; size: .; CDR3: CATGGVPQGEKLFF; DNA: TGTGCCACCGGGGGTGTTCCGCAGGGAGAAAAACTGTTTTTT
J: TRBJ2-7; V: TRBV18; D: TRBD2; size: .; CDR3: CASSARGGGYGEQYF; DNA: TGTGCCAGCTCCGCCAGAGGCGGGGGATACGGCGAGCAGTACTTC
J: TRBJ2-5; V: TRBV7-2; D: .; size: .; CDR3: CASSRQRDFKETQYF; DNA: TGTGCCAGCAGTCGACAAAGGGACTTTAAAGAGACCCAGTACTTC